The 26 T cell receptor beta chains below were found in one sample sequenced in a study of shared clonotypes between healthy human individuals. Assay used: immunoSEQ multiplex PCR; TCRdb lists only in-frame clones, some missing. The sample carries about 1 million clones, around 76% recorded once. Material: memory CD4+ T cells sorted from blood. Regarding subset: CD45RA-negative fraction. Receptor source: a young man in good health.

The V and J genes are TRBV9 and TRBJ2-1; 10 nucleotides align to TRBD2. Germline values: CDR1 SGDLS, CDR2 YYNGEE. Trimming cost V 2 bases and J 7 bases; bases outside gene matches: 9. CDR3 length equals 16 residues. In DNA, the CDR3 is TGTGCCAGCAGCGTTAATCCTAGCGGGAGTAGTAATGAGCAGTTCTTC. This sequence encodes CASSVNPSGSSNEQFF.

This sequence joins TRBV5-4 and TRBJ1-2; D gene ambiguous. Trimming left V 3 bases short and J 0 bases short, with 6 bases between. CDR1 is SGHNT and CDR2 is YYREEE in the germline V gene (reference sequence). This CDR3 is built from 13 residues. CDR3: CASSSDANYGYTF. The CDR3 DNA reads TGTGCCAGCAGCTCGGATGCTAACTATGGCTACACCTTC. The full variable domain, completed using reference TRBV5-4 and TRBJ1-2, is ETGVTQSPTHLIKTRGQQVTLRCSSQSGHNTVSWYQQALGQGPQFIFQYYREEENGRGNFPPRFSGLQFPNYSSELNVNALELDDSALYLCASSSDANYGYTFGSGTRLTVV.

V gene TRBV6-1 combines with J gene TRBJ2-5; possibly TRBD2 for D (5 bases). The V end lost 7 bases, the J end lost 2 bases, and 17 bases lay between the germline ends. Germline V CDR1 and CDR2: MNHNS, SASEGT. The CDR3 spans 15 residues. The CDR3 loop is CASNQGVRAQETQYF. The CDR3, as DNA: TGTGCCAGCAATCAAGGCGTGAGGGCTCAAGAGACCCAGTACTTC.

V usage is TRBV10-3 and J usage is TRBJ2-3; 9 bases align to TRBD2. Germline values: CDR1 ENHRY, CDR2 SYGVKD. The CDR3 totals 18 residues. Germline trimming cut 0 bases from V and 2 bases from J; bases unmatched to any gene: 9. The CDR3 reads CAISESGGASGATDTQYF. For the CDR3, the DNA is TGTGCCATCAGTGAGTCTGGAGGGGCTAGCGGGGCCACAGATACGCAGTATTTT.

The chain is built from TRBV5-1 and TRBJ2-5; D may be TRBD1 or TRBD2 (6 bases each). V was clipped by 4 bases and J by 1 base, with 17 bases between them. CDR1 and CDR2 (germline): SGHRS, YFSETQ. There are 16 residues in the CDR3. The CDR3 nucleotides read TGCGCCAGCAGCCCCGGAGGCTGGGGGGCCCAAGAGACCCAGTACTTC. Translating gives CASSPGGWGAQETQYF.

This clone was counted a few times. The chain combines TRBV2 with TRBJ1-2; D is unresolved. The V and J ends lost 3 bases and 4 bases respectively, with 9 bases between them. Germline assignment: CDR1 SNHLY and CDR2 FYNNEI. The CDR3 has 13 amino acids. DNA for the CDR3: TGTGCCAGCAGTGAGTCAGCCACCTATGGCTACACCTTC. This gives the protein CASSESATYGYTF.

The V and J genes are TRBV5-1 and TRBJ2-5; D not resolved. The ends were cut back, 2 bases at V and 0 bases at J, with 8 bases in the middle. Looked up from germline, CDR1 is SGHRS and CDR2 is YFSETQ. This CDR3 has 14 amino acids. Here the CDR3 DNA reads TGCGCCAGCAGCTTCGGGCCGTACCAAGAGACCCAGTACTTC. Protein sequence: CASSFGPYQETQYF.

The sample holds one count of this clone. J is TRBJ1-2 and V is TRBV14; D is unresolved. This CDR3 is built from 13 residues. Germline V CDR1 and CDR2: SGHDN, FVKESK. The ends were cut back, 0 bases at V and 7 bases at J, with 9 bases in the middle. The CDR3 DNA sequence: TGTGCCAGCAGCCAAGAAGGAGCCTTTGGCTACACCTTC. The encoded protein is CASSQEGAFGYTF.

The chain employs TRBV10-1 and TRBJ2-1, with D perhaps matching TRBD2 (6 bases). Per the germline V gene, CDR1 is WNHNN and CDR2 is SYGVQD (reference sequence). CDR3 length: 16 amino acids. Trimming shortened V by 3 bases and J by 4 bases, and 16 bases separated the two germline ends. The CDR3 loop is CASSDVREAPYNEQFF. The CDR3 DNA follows: TGCGCCAGCAGTGATGTGCGGGAAGCCCCTTACAATGAGCAGTTCTTC.

This clone is a singleton in its sample. The rearrangement uses TRBV11-3 and TRBJ2-2; 7 positions agree with TRBD1. The CDR3 has 17 amino acids. Germline V gene lookup returns CDR1 SGHNT and CDR2 YENEEA. V dropped 0 bases and J dropped 7; count of bases not matched to a gene: 11. The CDR3 is CASSLEKATGRNGELFF. The CDR3 nucleotides read TGTGCCAGCAGCTTAGAGAAAGCGACAGGGAGAAACGGGGAGCTGTTTTTT.

Details on this clone: A read error may account for a junction end that differs from germline. V gene TRBV7-7 combines with J gene TRBJ2-1; 12 positions match TRBD2. The CDR3 spans 16 residues. Germline values: CDR1 SSHAT, CDR2 FNYEAQ (reference sequence). The CDR3 loop is CASSLRPLAGGDEQFF. For the CDR3, the DNA is TGTGCTAGCAGCTTACGCCCACTAGCGGGAGGTGATGAGCAGTTCTTC.

The chain carries TRBV6-1 and TRBJ1-4, with a possible D match to TRBD1 (5 bases). CDR1 MNHNS and CDR2 SASEGT come from the germline V gene. This CDR3 is built from 16 residues. V was trimmed by 0 bases and J by 3 bases, leaving 11 bases between them. CDR3 DNA sequence: TGTGCCAGCAGTGAAGCCTGGGCAGGGCCTAATGAAAAACTGTTTTTT. Encoded protein: CASSEAWAGPNEKLFF.

The chain couples TRBV5-1 to TRBJ2-3; weak D call: TRBD2 (5 bases). The CDR3 contains 14 residues. V lost 2 bases and J lost 0, with 7 bases in between. Germline CDR1 SGHRS, CDR2 YFSETQ. The CDR3 nucleotides read TGCGCCAGCAGCTTCCCGGGGAGCACAGATACGCAGTATTTT. This codes for CASSFPGSTDTQYF.

With regard to this clone: Being one base from a much bigger clone, this may be a read error. This chain connects TRBV7-6 to TRBJ2-7; a weak D match, TRBD1 (6 bases). Trimming took 4 bases from V and 2 from J, leaving 9 bases between them. Germline V CDR1 and CDR2: SGHVS, FNYEAQ. The CDR3 has 13 residues. The CDR3 DNA is TGTGCCAGCAGCTCCGGGACAACCTACGAGCAGTACTTC. Translating it yields CASSSGTTYEQYF.

This clone has a single count. The chain links TRBV9 to TRBJ2-1, with unresolved D. The germline V and J ends were trimmed by 0 bases and 6 bases, with 13 bases remaining between them. The CDR3 covers 15 residues. Germline V gene sequence: CDR1 SGDLS, CDR2 YYNGEE. The CDR3 DNA is TGTGCCAGCAGCGTAGAGGGCTATGACGGCAATGAGCAGTTCTTC. Translated, it gives CASSVEGYDGNEQFF.

This clone was seen more than once but under ten times. This sample also contains other DNA sequences that code for the same CDR3. The chain is built from TRBV30 and TRBJ1-1; D is unclear. Germline V lookup: CDR1 GTSNPN, CDR2 SVGIG (reference sequence). The CDR3 consists of 12 residues. Trimming left V 2 bases short and J 5 bases short, with 9 bases between. CDR3 nucleotides: TGTGCCTGGAGTCCTGGCAGGACTGAAGCTTTCTTT. Its translation is CAWSPGRTEAFF. Looking up the rest from reference TRBV30 and TRBJ1-1 gives the full variable domain: SQTIHQWPATLVQPVGSPLSLECTVEGTSNPNLYWYRQAAGRGLQLLFYSVGIGQISSEVPQNLSASRPQDRQFILSSKKLLLSDSGFYLCAWSPGRTEAFFGQGTRLTVV.

V is TRBV19 and J is TRBJ2-5; D is undetermined. V lost 2 bases and J lost 0, with 10 bases in between. Germline V gene sequence: CDR1 LNHDA, CDR2 SQIVND (reference sequence). This CDR3 spans 15 amino acids. CDR3 sequence: CASSITTTYQETQYF. CDR3 nucleotide sequence: TGTGCCAGTAGTATAACTACAACATACCAAGAGACCCAGTACTTC.

DNA for the CDR3: TGTGCCAGCAGCTCCCGGACAGGGGGGAGTCAGGGCTACACCTTC. The encoded protein is CASSSRTGGSQGYTF. The genes are TRBV7-9 and TRBJ1-2; the match to TRBD1 covers 10 bases. Trimming took 4 bases from V and 8 from J; bases not matched to a gene: 10. CDR1 is SEHNR, CDR2 FQNEAQ, per germline (reference sequence). The CDR3 is 15 residues long. Full variable domain (outside the CDR3, taken from reference TRBV7-9 and TRBJ1-2): DTGVSQNPRHKITKRGQNVTFRCDPISEHNRLYWYRQTLGQGPEFLTYFQNEAQLEKSRLLSDRFSAERPKGSFSTLEIQRTEQGDSAMYLCASSSRTGGSQGYTFGSGTRLTVV.

This chain links TRBV7-3 with TRBJ2-1, with D unclear. Trimming left V 5 bases short and J 7 bases short, with 12 bases between. The V gene's germline CDR1 is SGHTA and CDR2 FQGTGA. The CDR3 is 13 amino acids. CDR3 sequence (DNA): TGTGCCAGCAGCCTATCCCGGTGGAATGAGCAGTTCTTC. Its protein product is CASSLSRWNEQFF. The complete variable domain, with remaining parts taken from reference TRBV7-3 and TRBJ2-1, reads GAGVSQTPSNKVTEKGKYVELRCDPISGHTALYWYRQSLGQGPEFLIYFQGTGAADDSGLPNDRFFAVRPEGSVSTLKIQRTERGDSAVYLCASSLSRWNEQFFGPGTRLTVL.

The rearrangement joins TRBV10-3 to TRBJ2-5, with 9 bases that match TRBD2. The V gene end was trimmed by 0 bases and the J gene end by 5 bases; junction bases not matched to a gene: 4. The CDR3 runs to 15 residues. CDR1 ENHRY and CDR2 SYGVKD come from the germline V gene. CDR3 sequence: CAISESRGGRETQYF. The CDR3 coding sequence is TGTGCCATCAGTGAGTCGCGGGGGGGCCGGGAGACCCAGTACTTC.

The J gene is TRBJ1-6, the V gene TRBV5-5; unclear D gene. V was cut by 0 bases and J by 5 bases, with 6 bases left in between. The germline V gene has CDR1 SGHKS and CDR2 YYEKEE (reference sequence). This CDR3 spans 14 amino acids. CDR3 protein: CASSLEGDNSPLHF. The CDR3 DNA sequence: TGTGCCAGCAGCTTGGAGGGTGATAATTCACCCCTCCACTTT.

The V and J genes are TRBV11-2 and TRBJ2-3; TRBD2 aligns across 7 bases. Trimming took 5 bases from V and 3 from J; bases not matched to a gene: 14. Per the germline V gene, CDR1 is SGHAT and CDR2 is FQNNGV. The length of the CDR3 is 17 residues. CDR3: CASSLRTIAGKTDTQYF. The DNA for the CDR3 is TGTGCCAGCAGCCTCCGGACTATAGCGGGCAAGACAGATACGCAGTATTTT.

V and J are TRBV15 and TRBJ1-2; 9 nucleotides line up with TRBD1. This CDR3 is built from 14 residues. CDR1 and CDR2 from the germline V gene are LNHNV and YYDKDF (reference sequence). Trimming cost V 0 bases and J 6 bases; bases outside gene matches: 2. The DNA for the CDR3 is TGTGCCACCAGCAGAGATGGGGACAGGGATGGCTACACCTTC. Its protein product is CATSRDGDRDGYTF.

Of note for this clone: Within the sample, other DNA sequences also encode this same CDR3. V gene TRBV11-2 combines with J gene TRBJ1-1, with 7 nucleotides matching TRBD1. V gave up 0 bases and J gave up 4 bases; unmatched junction bases: 2. The V gene's germline CDR1 is SGHAT and CDR2 FQNNGV. The CDR3 has 14 amino acids. The CDR3 loop is CASSLEGGVTEAFF. The DNA of the CDR3 is TGTGCCAGCAGCTTAGAAGGGGGCGTCACTGAAGCTTTCTTT.

In DNA form, the CDR3 reads TGTGCCAGCAGCTTAGGGACTAGCGGGAGTGGGCAAGAGACCCAGTACTTC. Its protein is CASSLGTSGSGQETQYF. V is TRBV7-2 and J is TRBJ2-5; 13 nucleotides line up with TRBD2. The germline V gene has CDR1 SGHTA and CDR2 FQGNSA. V dropped 1 base and J dropped 2; count of bases not matched to a gene: 4. The CDR3 has 17 residues. Looking up the rest from reference TRBV7-2 and TRBJ2-5 gives the full variable domain: GAGVSQSPSNKVTEKGKDVELRCDPISGHTALYWYRQSLGQGLEFLIYFQGNSAPDKSGLPSDRFSAERTGGSVSTLTIQRTQQEDSAVYLCASSLGTSGSGQETQYFGPGTRLLVL.

This rearrangement joins TRBV5-4 to TRBJ2-3; 9 bases are a match to TRBD1. J lost 0 bases, V lost 7 bases, and 3 bases had no gene match. Germline V gene lookup returns CDR1 SGHNT and CDR2 YYREEE (reference sequence). CDR3 size: 14 residues. As DNA, the CDR3 is TGTGCCAGCGGGGACAGGGAAAGCACAGATACGCAGTATTTT. Translated: CASGDRESTDTQYF.